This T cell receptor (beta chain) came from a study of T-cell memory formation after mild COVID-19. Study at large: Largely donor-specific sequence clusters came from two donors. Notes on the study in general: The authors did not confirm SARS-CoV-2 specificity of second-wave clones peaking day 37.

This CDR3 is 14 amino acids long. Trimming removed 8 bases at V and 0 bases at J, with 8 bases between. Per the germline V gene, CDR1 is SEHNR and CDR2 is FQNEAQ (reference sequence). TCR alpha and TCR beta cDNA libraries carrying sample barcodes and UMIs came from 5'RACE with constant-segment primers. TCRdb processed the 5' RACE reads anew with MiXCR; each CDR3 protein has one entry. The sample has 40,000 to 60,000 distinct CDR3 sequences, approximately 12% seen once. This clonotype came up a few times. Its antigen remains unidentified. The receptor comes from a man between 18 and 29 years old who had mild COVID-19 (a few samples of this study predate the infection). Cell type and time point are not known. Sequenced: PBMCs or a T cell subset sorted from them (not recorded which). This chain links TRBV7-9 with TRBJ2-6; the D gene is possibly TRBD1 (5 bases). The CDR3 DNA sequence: TGTGCCAGCGCAGACAGCTCTGGGGCCAACGTCCTGACTTTC. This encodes CASADSSGANVLTF.